This is a list of T cell receptor beta chains from one sample in a study of cytomegalovirus exposure and HLA in healthy donors. The method was immunoSEQ multiplex PCR; TCRdb's version includes in-frame clones alone and lacks a portion of them. The sample contains roughly 150,000 clones, 82% of which appear only once. The sequenced sample consisted of PBMCs. Receptors were obtained from a male donor in good health and CMV-seronegative. Each CDR3 is given with its conserved first and last residue. D genes are given only for firm matches. Part of the rows lack a size; the others show once, few, many or a class for expanded clones.

clone size	D gene	V gene	J gene	CDR3 DNA	CDR3 protein
.	.	TRBV7-9	TRBJ1-5	TGTGCCAGCAGCTTAGGGAGTGGTCAGCCCCAGCATTTT	CASSLGSGQPQHF
.	.	TRBV6-5	TRBJ2-3	TGTGCCAGCAGTTCGCCGGGACTGACAGATACGCAGTATTTT	CASSSPGLTDTQYF
.	TRBD1	TRBV5-6	TRBJ2-7	TGTGCCAGCAGCTCGACAGGGATCTACGAGCAGTACTTC	CASSSTGIYEQYF
.	TRBD2	TRBV5-8	TRBJ2-7	TGTGCCAGCAGCCCGGGACTAGCGGCATCCTACGAGCAGTACTTC	CASSPGLAASYEQYF
.	TRBD2	TRBV18	TRBJ2-7	TGTGCCAGCTCGCCGGCCTTAGCGGGAGGACTCTCCTACGAGCAGTACTTC	CASSPALAGGLSYEQYF
.	.	TRBV4-3	TRBJ2-7	TGCGCCAGCAGCCAAGAATCGGGGTCCAGCTACGAGCAGTACTTC	CASSQESGSSYEQYF
.	.	TRBV7-2	TRBJ2-7	TGTGCCAGCAGCGCGATACTAGTTCACGAGCAGTACTTC	CASSAILVHEQYF
.	.	TRBV7-2	TRBJ2-1	TGTGCCAGCAGTCCCTTCGGGACTGACATACCCAACAATGAGCAGTTCTTC	CASSPFGTDIPNNEQFF
.	.	TRBV7-2	TRBJ1-2	TGTGCCAGCAGCTTAGGGCGGGGGGTCTCCTATGGCTACACCTTC	CASSLGRGVSYGYTF
.	TRBD1	TRBV18	TRBJ1-5	TGTGCCAGCTCACCATCCGGGACAGGTCTCAATCAGCCCCAGCATTTT	CASSPSGTGLNQPQHF
.	.	TRBV6-6	TRBJ2-5	TGTGCCAGCAAGGGGGTGAATATCTACCAAGAGACCCAGTACTTC	CASKGVNIYQETQYF
.	.	TRBV7-9	TRBJ2-7	TGTGCCAGCGGCCTAGCGTGGTCCTACGAGCAGTACTTC	CASGLAWSYEQYF
once	.	TRBV11-2	TRBJ2-3	TGTGCCAGCAGCTTAGGGGCAGGAACAGATACGCAGTATTTT	CASSLGAGTDTQYF
.	TRBD1	TRBV5-4	TRBJ2-5	TGTGCCAGCAGCTCCGGGACAGCTCAAGAGACCCAGTACTTC	CASSSGTAQETQYF
few	TRBD2	TRBV19	TRBJ2-1	TGTGCCAGTAGTATTCCCGGGAGGGCCGAGGTCTTC	CASSIPGRAEVF
.	.	TRBV5-6	TRBJ2-1	TGTGCCAGCAGCTTGGGTGACAGGCTTTCCAGGTACAATGAGCAGTTCTTC	CASSLGDRLSRYNEQFF
.	.	TRBV11-2	TRBJ1-4	TGTGCCAGCAGCTTAGATAGTTTCGGGGGGCAAACTAATGAAAAACTGTTTTTT	CASSLDSFGGQTNEKLFF
.	.	TRBV27	TRBJ2-7	TGTGCCAGCAGAGGGGACTTCTACGAGCAGTACTTC	CASRGDFYEQYF
.	.	TRBV5-1	TRBJ1-1	TGCGCCAGCAGCGTGACAGGCGTACAACTTAGGAACACTGAAGCTTTCTTT	CASSVTGVQLRNTEAFF
once	TRBD1	TRBV6-6	TRBJ1-5	TGTGCCAGCAGTTACTACAGGGGGCGAGACCAGCCCCAGCATTTT	CASSYYRGRDQPQHF
.	TRBD1	TRBV4-3	TRBJ1-1	TGCGCCAGCAGCCAAGTCTCCGGGACAGGGGGTTGGGGGGCTTTCTTT	CASSQVSGTGGWGAFF
.	TRBD2	TRBV7-6	TRBJ2-2	TGTGCCAGCAGCGGGGGGACTAGCGGCGGGGAGCTGTTTTTT	CASSGGTSGGELFF
.	TRBD1	TRBV7-2	TRBJ1-5	TGTGCCAGCAGCTTAGAACAGGGGATGGGTCAGCCCCAGCATTTT	CASSLEQGMGQPQHF
.	.	TRBV5-6	TRBJ2-1	TGTGCCAGCAGCTTACAGACAGAGTTCTACAATGAGCAGTTCTTC	CASSLQTEFYNEQFF
.	TRBD1	TRBV18	TRBJ2-7	TGTGCCAGCTCACGGGACAGGGGTTCCTACGAGCAGTACTTC	CASSRDRGSYEQYF